A selection of T cell receptor beta chains follows, all from one sample in a study of blood T cells in healthy people across ages. TCRdb re-derived calls from the 5' RACE reads in MiXCR, one entry per CDR3 protein. The data contain roughly 1,000,000 distinct CDR3 sequences, 20% to 25% of them singletons. The same data also went into a second study, on T cells of mothers and their children.

Sequenced input: blood. The receptors derive from a girl aged 2-9 years in good health. The conserved cysteine and the conserved F or W are not part of the CDR3 here.

cdr3_length	v_call	j_call	cdr3_aa
10	TRBV4-2	TRBJ1-2	ASSQGANGYT
13	TRBV20-1	TRBJ1-2	SARRRSDYHYGYT
13	TRBV29-1	TRBJ2-5	SVGESPGGGETQY
22	TRBV4-2	TRBJ1-3	ASSQDTVSTFVFGQQSSGNTIY
14	TRBV7-8	TRBJ1-5	ASSLGTVYSNQPQH
9	TRBV20-1	TRBJ2-1	SASKAGSQF
12	TRBV12-3/TRBV12-4	TRBJ1-6	ATRKDSSNSPLH
13	TRBV7-9	TRBJ1-2	ASSPTTGWEHGYT
13	TRBV6-5	TRBJ2-3	ASSSWAGGEDTQY
13	TRBV28	TRBJ2-4	ASRRQGETKNIQY
13	TRBV7-9	TRBJ1-1	ASSPRQGERNEAF
12	TRBV9	TRBJ2-7	ASSVKPGLYEQY
15	TRBV12-3/TRBV12-4	TRBJ2-7	ASSLGWGGLANYEQY
14	TRBV6-2/TRBV6-3	TRBJ2-4	ASRNGGLLAKNIQY
13	TRBV7-9	TRBJ2-3	ASSPLLVSSDTQY
14	TRBV12-3/TRBV12-4	TRBJ1-1	ASSLALGGFNTEAF
15	TRBV7-9	TRBJ1-4	ASSPDRGVVANEKLF
14	TRBV5-5	TRBJ2-7	ASSLKMDSRFGEQY
15	TRBV3-1	TRBJ2-7	ASSQEGEGARVYEQY
12	TRBV2	TRBJ2-5	ASKNPSPQETQY
15	TRBV7-9	TRBJ2-6	ASSDTRRGAGANVLT
14	TRBV5-1	TRBJ2-3	ASTWTGSTPADTQY
10	TRBV29-1	-	SVPGQGHEQY
14	TRBV7-2	TRBJ2-7	ASSRATTGTLYEQY
12	TRBV27	TRBJ2-1	ASSVGGMGNEQF
12	TRBV5-5	TRBJ2-2	ASSPTGGPGELF
13	TRBV12-3/TRBV12-4	TRBJ2-7	ASSLVAAPNYEQY
14	TRBV5-1	TRBJ2-5	ASSLEPGHPQETQY
12	TRBV5-1	TRBJ1-4	ASSLGKGEEKLF
12	TRBV28	-	ASKPGLAGYEQY
13	TRBV3-1	TRBJ2-3	ASSPSGSVIDTQY
13	TRBV28	TRBJ2-4	ASSIKYSGGNIQY
10	TRBV18	TRBJ2-7	ASSPQGGEQY
16	TRBV6-2/TRBV6-3	TRBJ2-1	ASSYFRLAGSSYNEQF
14	TRBV20-1	TRBJ2-2	SARNYDRGLTGELF
12	TRBV2	TRBJ1-1	ASTQGAGDTEAF
11	TRBV27	TRBJ1-5	ASSLTGEGPQH
15	TRBV10-3	-	AIRNTGTGGPYNEQF
14	TRBV7-2	TRBJ2-5	ASSLLNLPGVETQY
15	TRBV28	TRBJ1-1	ASRTGTGGAGGTEAF
12	TRBV6-1	TRBJ2-4	ASKLGQGGGIQY
13	TRBV28	-	ASSSRAGPPGEQF
14	TRBV10-3	TRBJ2-5	AISESMTSGIETQY
14	TRBV7-2	TRBJ1-4	ASSLMVRGRAEKLF
13	TRBV24-1	TRBJ2-5	ATSDSTSSLETQY
12	TRBV3-1	-	ASSQGEEVDEQY
9	TRBV29-1	TRBJ2-1	SVGDPLEQF
10	TRBV29-1	TRBJ1-2	SVEGGFYGYT
13	TRBV7-2	-	ASSLQAGNSYEQY